This TCR beta chain derives from a study of blood T cell repertoires in COVID-19. Here immunoSEQ multiplex PCR was the method, and the copy in TCRdb shows in-frame clones only, minus some. The sample has over 100,000 clones; 80% are singletons. This CDR3 is 17 amino acids long. The germline CDR1 and CDR2 sequences are SGHAT and FQNNGV. Unmatched junction bases numbered 5, after V lost 1 base and J lost 4 bases. Sequencing was carried out using peripheral blood. The V call is TRBV11-2, the J call TRBJ2-3; 13 bases align to TRBD2. The clonotype originates from a human donor in a cohort sampled during active or convalescent COVID-19. Here the CDR3 reads CASSLARLAGGADTQYF. In DNA, the CDR3 is TGTGCCAGCAGCTTAGCGCGACTAGCGGGGGGCGCAGATACGCAGTATTTT.